Here is one TCR beta chain with its context. The antigen it recognizes is unknown. Per-base qualities were not stored, and no clone one base away is much larger. This sample is drawn from a study of CD8+CD57+ T cells in acquired aplastic anemia (dated by TCRdb to about 2018). Regarding the research as a whole: Extracted DNA from sorted CD4+ and CD8+ cells averaged 3.2 ug, ranging from roughly 0.2 to 30 ug. For healthy donor samples, the average read count was about 10.8 million for CD4+ cells and around 12 million for CD8+ cells. Summary of the overall study and its limitations: CD8+ Simpson's diversity did not differ significantly between patients and healthy controls (P=0.060). Roughly 30 CD8+ CDR3 sequences were found to be shared between patients and controls, but these sequences appeared to be highly expressed in patients and within the immunodominant clones of the patients.

In the study, sorted CD4+ and CD8+ blood T cells from patients with severe aplastic anemia and from healthy subjects underwent deep sequencing of TCR repertoires. Ficoll-Paque density gradient centrifugation was used to isolate peripheral blood mononuclear cells. Before DNA extraction, CD4+ and CD8+ T cells were sorted with FACS or magnetic beads. Cut back by 3 bases and 0 bases, the V and J ends lie 15 bases apart. CDR1 DFQATT and CDR2 SNEGSKA were looked up in the germline V gene (reference sequence). The CDR3 goes from the cysteine to the phenylalanine over 15 residues. Just CDR3 DNA is preserved here, 45 bases in frame from base 1. Profiling of TCR beta VDJ combinations and CDR3 sequences used genomic DNA as the template. An Illumina HiSeq 2000 was used for TCR repertoire sequencing. From the authors' description of their analysis: TRBV/TRBJ rearrangement plots, CDR3 size and DJ length profiles, and Simpson's diversity index were used to evaluate the repertoires. The most abundant DNA sequence in the deep sequencing data was taken as the immunodominant clone. CDR3 amino acid sequences were checked for sharing across subjects and were also compared against the VDJdb database and published repertoires. The public sequencing data were trimmed at Q25 with fastp and processed into clonotypes with MiXCR by TCRdb, which kept only in-frame beta chains. Entries that share a CDR3 protein sequence are merged under the most common genes and DNA. Here the V and J calls rest on TCRdb's processing, not on the authors' analysis. The sample yields some 200,000 distinct CDR3 sequences; about a third were counted once. 1% to 1.3% of the sample is held by the ten biggest clonotypes.

This TCR was recovered from a human donor in good health, serving as a control. Sequenced input: sorted CD4+, CD8+, or CD8+CD57+ T cells (not recorded which) from PBMCs. The sequence links TRBV20-1 to TRBJ2-7; 6 matching bases give a weak D call of TRBD1. This receptor has the CDR3 CSASQGQGLSYEQYF. In nucleotides, the sequence is TGCAGTGCTAGCCAGGGGCAGGGTCTCTCCTACGAGCAGTACTTC.